This record covers a single TCR beta chain. This sample was taken from a study of blood T cell repertoires in COVID-19. Method: immunoSEQ multiplex PCR; TCRdb's copy keeps in-frame clones and lacks some. The sample includes about 140,000 clones, over 60% of them seen just once. V shed 2 bases and J shed 6 bases, with 14 bases lying between them. The CDR3 is 14 residues long. Germline V lookup: CDR1 SGDLS, CDR2 YYNGEE. The sequence was collected from a man aged 80 or over with acute or convalescent COVID-19. The source material was peripheral blood. The chain joins TRBV9 to TRBJ1-1; the D gene is possibly TRBD1 (5 bases). CDR3 nucleotides: TGTGCCAGCAGCGTGGAGGGGCGTAGCGCTGAAGCTTTCTTT. Encoded protein: CASSVEGRSAEAFF.